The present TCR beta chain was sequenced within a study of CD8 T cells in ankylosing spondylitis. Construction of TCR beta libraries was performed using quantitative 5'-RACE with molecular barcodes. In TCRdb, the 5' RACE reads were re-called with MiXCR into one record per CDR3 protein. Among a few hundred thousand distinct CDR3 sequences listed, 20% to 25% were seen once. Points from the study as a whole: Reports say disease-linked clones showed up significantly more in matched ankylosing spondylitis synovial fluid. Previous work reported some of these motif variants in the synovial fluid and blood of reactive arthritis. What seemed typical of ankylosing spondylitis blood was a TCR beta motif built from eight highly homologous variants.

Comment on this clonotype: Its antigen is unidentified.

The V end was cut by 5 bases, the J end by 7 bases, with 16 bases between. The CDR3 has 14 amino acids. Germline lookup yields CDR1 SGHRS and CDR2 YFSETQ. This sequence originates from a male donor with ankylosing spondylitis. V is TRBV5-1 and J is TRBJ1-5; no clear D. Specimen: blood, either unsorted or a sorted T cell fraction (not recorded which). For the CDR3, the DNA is TGCGCCAGCAGTAGGACCGGTCCTGGCCAGCCCCAGCATTTT. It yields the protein CASSRTGPGQPQHF.